The T cell receptor (beta chain) under discussion was sequenced for a study of cytomegalovirus exposure and HLA in healthy donors. TCRdb keeps only in-frame clones here, not all; method: immunoSEQ multiplex PCR. Of 210,000 or so clones listed, almost 90% are singletons. J lost 5 bases, V lost 2 bases, and 5 bases had no gene match. The CDR3 has 15 amino acids. From germline, CDR1 is MNHNS and CDR2 SASEGT. This receptor was identified in a woman between 18 and 30 years old in good health and CMV-seronegative. The V gene is TRBV6-1, the J gene TRBJ2-7; 11 bases are shared with TRBD2. The sequenced sample consisted of PBMCs. In nucleotides, the CDR3 is TGTGCCAGCAGTGAAAACACTAGCGGGAGTAACGAGCAGTACTTC. Protein product: CASSENTSGSNEQYF.